This passage covers 27 T cell receptor beta chains from one sample sequenced in a study of blood T cells in healthy people across ages. Next came a second PCR, run for roughly 6 to 11 cycles, which used a sample-barcoded 5' primer along with a J-beta primer mix. MiXCR, run by TCRdb on the 5' RACE reads, gives a single entry per CDR3 protein. The table shows 1.4 million to 1.5 million distinct CDR3 sequences, with roughly 40% occurring only once. Input material: blood. These receptor sequences come from a woman aged 18 to 35 in good health.

The rearrangement joins TRBV5-1 to TRBJ2-7, with 7 bases fitting TRBD1. The CDR3 totals 16 residues. Germline CDR1 and CDR2: SGHRS and YFSETQ. Losses at the gene ends were 4 bases for V and 1 base for J; bases not matched to a gene: 11. CDR3 in amino acids: CASSIGAGTASYEQYF. CDR3 DNA: TGCGCCAGCAGCATAGGAGCCGGGACAGCGTCCTACGAGCAGTACTTC.

This clonotype was counted a few times. The chain joins TRBV7-9 to TRBJ2-1; D not certain. The CDR3 has 10 residues. The V gene lost 5 bases and the J gene lost 10 bases, with 6 bases spanning the gap. Germline CDR1 reads SEHNR; CDR2 reads FQNEAQ (reference sequence). The chain's CDR3 is CASSLEEQFF. CDR3 nucleotides: TGTGCCAGCAGCCTGGAGGAGCAGTTCTTC. The full variable domain, in which reference TRBV7-9 and TRBJ2-1 provide the parts outside the CDR3, is DTGVSQNPRHKITKRGQNVTFRCDPISEHNRLYWYRQTLGQGPEFLTYFQNEAQLEKSRLLSDRFSAERPKGSFSTLEIQRTEQGDSAMYLCASSLEEQFFGPGTRLTVL.

This clonotype was seen ten or more times. The V and J genes are TRBV10-3 and TRBJ2-3; D is unclear. V lost 2 bases, J lost 1 base, and 4 bases lay in between. This CDR3 comprises 13 residues. Per the germline V gene, CDR1 is ENHRY and CDR2 is SYGVKD. CDR3 amino acids: CAISEGGTDTQYF. DNA of the CDR3: TGTGCCATCAGTGAGGGGGGCACAGATACGCAGTATTTT.

This chain uses TRBV24-1 with TRBJ2-1; a possible D gene is TRBD1 (6 bases). Germline-derived CDR1 and CDR2 are KGHDR and SFDVKD. Trimming pared 7 bases from V and 7 bases from J, leaving 16 bases between. This CDR3 comprises 14 residues. The CDR3 loop reads CATRTGRGVNEQFF. CDR3 sequence (DNA): TGTGCCACCAGAACAGGGAGAGGGGTAAATGAGCAGTTCTTC.

On this clonotype: The junction departs from the called germline gene at one end, perhaps through a read error. The J gene is TRBJ2-5, the V gene TRBV14; D not resolved. The CDR3 is 15 amino acids. CDR1 is SGHDN, CDR2 FVKESK, per germline. The CDR3 bases are TGTGCCGGCAGCCAAGTCTTGGCAAACCAAGAGACCCAGTACTTC. Translated, it gives CAGSQVLANQETQYF. Full variable domain (missing parts from reference TRBV14 and TRBJ2-5): EAGVTQFPSHSVIEKGQTVTLRCDPISGHDNLYWYRRVMGKEIKFLLHFVKESKQDESGMPNNRFLAERTGGTYSTLKVQPAELEDSGVYFCAGSQVLANQETQYFGPGTRLLVL.

This chain links TRBV6-6 with TRBJ2-4, with 11 bases aligning to TRBD2. Near its end, the DNA agrees better with TRBJ2-7, so the J call may be wrong. Per the germline V gene, CDR1 is MNHNY and CDR2 is SVGAGI (reference sequence). The CDR3 consists of 15 residues. The CDR3 nucleotides read TGTGCCAGCAGAAACCCCGGGACTAGCGGACCCGAGCAGTACTTC. Amino acids: CASRNPGTSGPEQYF.

This clonotype was detected only once. This chain uses TRBV18 with TRBJ2-1; D is uncertain. Germline V lookup: CDR1 KGHSH, CDR2 LQKENI. The CDR3 contains 17 residues. The V gene lost 1 base and the J gene lost 8 bases, with 21 bases spanning the gap. CDR3: CASSPLTQPETIDEQFF. The CDR3 nucleotides read TGTGCCAGCTCACCACTTACCCAGCCCGAAACAATCGATGAGCAGTTCTTC.

In regard to this clonotype: This may arise from a read error, as a much more abundant clone is one base away. This chain connects TRBV12-3 or TRBV12-4 to TRBJ2-7; 12 bases align to TRBD2. The CDR3 runs 15 residues. CDR3 nucleotides: TGTGCCAGCAGCCGGACTAGCGGGGACTCCGACGAGCAGTACTTC. As protein: CASSRTSGDSDEQYF.

The sample holds one count of this clonotype. V is TRBV20-1 and J is TRBJ2-3; 15 positions agree with TRBD2. V shed 6 bases and J 4 bases; nucleotides not matched to a gene: 5. CDR3 length: 15 amino acids. Germline values: CDR1 DFQATT, CDR2 SNEGSKA (reference sequence). CDR3 amino acids: CSAGTSGGHSDTQYF. DNA for the CDR3: TGCAGTGCCGGGACTAGCGGGGGGCATTCAGATACGCAGTATTTT.

The gene calls are TRBV9 and TRBJ2-7; 8 bases map to TRBD2. Germline V gene sequence: CDR1 SGDLS, CDR2 YYNGEE. The CDR3 covers 14 residues. Trimming removed 3 bases from V and 3 bases from J; junction bases left unmatched: 5. The DNA of the CDR3 is TGTGCCAGCAGCGGAGCGGGGGTCTTCTACGAGCAGTACTTC. Its protein is CASSGAGVFYEQYF. Full variable domain (rest looked up from reference TRBV9 and TRBJ2-7): DSGVTQTPKHLITATGQRVTLRCSPRSGDLSVYWYQQSLDQGLQFLIQYYNGEERAKGNILERFSAQQFPDLHSELNLSSLELGDSALYFCASSGAGVFYEQYFGPGTRLTVT.

The chain has TRBV6-5 and TRBJ2-1; tentatively, D is TRBD2 (6 bases). The germline V gene encodes CDR1 MNHEY and CDR2 SVGAGI. V gave up 0 bases and J gave up 4 bases, with 13 bases separating them. The CDR3 runs 16 residues. CDR3 in DNA: TGTGCCAGCAGTTACTCAGGGCTAGCGCCATACAATGAGCAGTTCTTC. Its protein product is CASSYSGLAPYNEQFF.

This clonotype was seen only a few times. The chain is built from TRBV4-1 and TRBJ2-7; 9 bases match TRBD1. CDR3 length: 15 amino acids. V lost 1 base, J lost 4 bases, and 5 bases stayed unmatched. Germline values: CDR1 MGHRA, CDR2 YSYEKL. The CDR3, as DNA: TGCGCCAGCAGCCAAGGCCGGGACAGGGATTACGAGCAGTACTTC. This translates into CASSQGRDRDYEQYF.

There are a few counts of this clonotype. The chain uses TRBV4-1 and TRBJ1-1; 7 nucleotides agree with TRBD1. The CDR3 is 17 residues long. Germline assignment: CDR1 MGHRA and CDR2 YSYEKL. V lost 4 bases, J lost 0 bases, and 11 bases stayed unmatched. The CDR3 region has the DNA TGCGCCAGCAGCCCAAGGGGCTCAGGGGGAATGAACACTGAAGCTTTCTTT. Its translation is CASSPRGSGGMNTEAFF.

This clonotype was detected many times. The chain's CDR3 is CASRQNYGYTF. The CDR3 DNA reads TGTGCCAGCAGACAGAACTATGGCTACACCTTC. V and J are TRBV28 and TRBJ1-2, with D uncertain. V lost 6 bases and J lost 2, with 4 bases in between. The CDR3 length is 11 residues. Germline loops: CDR1 MDHEN, CDR2 SYDVKM.

V usage is TRBV7-6 and J usage is TRBJ2-7; D not resolved. From germline, CDR1 is SGHVS and CDR2 FNYEAQ. V was shortened by 0 bases and J by 7 bases, with 10 bases between the two germline ends. The CDR3 loop spans 13 amino acids. The CDR3 reads CASSLANRPEQYF. The CDR3 region has the DNA TGTGCCAGCAGCTTAGCGAATCGGCCAGAGCAGTACTTC.

The DNA of the CDR3 is TGTGCCAGCAGTGACTCGATGCATTCTAGCACAGATACGCAGTATTTT. This sequence encodes CASSDSMHSSTDTQYF. The chain carries TRBV6-4 and TRBJ2-3, with D unclear. The CDR3 is made up of 16 amino acids. The V and J ends lost 0 bases and 0 bases respectively, with 10 bases between them. Per the germline V gene, CDR1 is MRHNA and CDR2 is SNTAGT.

The gene calls are TRBV5-4 and TRBJ2-2; 10 nucleotides align to TRBD2. Germline V gives CDR1 SGHNT, CDR2 YYREEE (reference sequence). The V segment lost 4 bases and the J segment 2 bases; nucleotides outside the gene matches: 14. The CDR3 consists of 19 residues. The CDR3 DNA reads TGTGCCAGCAGCCCCCATGCGGTAGCGGGAGGCCTAAACACCGGGGAGCTGTTTTTT. Translated, it gives CASSPHAVAGGLNTGELFF. Filled out from reference TRBV5-4 and TRBJ2-2, the complete variable domain reads ETGVTQSPTHLIKTRGQQVTLRCSSQSGHNTVSWYQQALGQGPQFIFQYYREEENGRGNFPPRFSGLQFPNYSSELNVNALELDDSALYLCASSPHAVAGGLNTGELFFGEGSRLTVL.

Concerning this clonotype itself: This may arise from a read error, as a much more abundant clone is one base away. This chain joins TRBV29-1 and TRBJ2-7; D gene uncertain. This CDR3 has 11 amino acids. The germline gives CDR1 SQVTM, CDR2 ANQGSEA. The CDR3 spells CSAMQAYGQYF. DNA of the CDR3: TGCAGCGCCATGCAAGCCTACGGGCAGTACTTC.

V is TRBV12-5 and J is TRBJ2-3, with 8 bases aligning to TRBD1. After removal of 3 bases from V and 1 base from J, the junction contained 6 bases not matched to a gene. CDR1 is LGHNT, CDR2 FRNRAP, per germline. This CDR3 is 16 amino acids long. The CDR3 DNA sequence: TGTGCTAGTGGTTTCTCGACAGGGGAGGGCACAGATACGCAGTATTTT. It encodes CASGFSTGEGTDTQYF.

There are a few counts of this clonotype. The V and J genes are TRBV29-1 and TRBJ2-1, with D possibly matching TRBD2 (5 bases). This CDR3 contains 11 residues. Germline V gene lookup returns CDR1 SQVTM and CDR2 ANQGSEA. V lost 7 bases and J lost 3, with 7 bases in between. This CDR3 reads CSGGLYNEQFF. The CDR3 DNA sequence: TGCAGCGGTGGACTCTACAATGAGCAGTTCTTC.

This clonotype has just a few counts. The chain links TRBV10-3 to TRBJ2-5, with no clear D. The closer fit of TRBJ2-7 to the DNA end suggests the J call may be wrong. Germline V gives CDR1 ENHRY, CDR2 SYGVKD. The CDR3 covers 12 residues. Here the CDR3 DNA reads TGTGCCATTTGGGGAACCCTCGGCGAGCAGTACTTC. Translation: CAIWGTLGEQYF.

The V gene is TRBV25-1, the J gene TRBJ1-2; D gene ambiguous. V shed 4 bases and J shed 4 bases, with 16 bases lying between them. Germline V gives CDR1 MGHDK, CDR2 SYGVNS. This CDR3 comprises 15 residues. The CDR3 protein is CASSGPVDGGYGYTF. CDR3 bases: TGTGCCAGCAGTGGCCCGGTGGATGGAGGCTATGGCTACACCTTC.

J is TRBJ2-3 and V is TRBV7-8, with 14 bases lining up with TRBD2. The V gene's germline CDR1 is SGHVS and CDR2 FQNEAQ. With 5 bases clipped from V and 4 bases from J, the junction kept 8 bases outside the gene matches. The CDR3 loop spans 17 amino acids. The CDR3 sequence is CASSPDGTSGSSDTQYF. Here the CDR3 DNA reads TGTGCCAGCAGCCCCGATGGGACTAGCGGGAGCTCAGATACGCAGTATTTT.

The CDR3 reads CASSQDETTGFYGYTF. CDR3 DNA: TGTGCCAGCAGCCAAGACGAGACGACGGGCTTCTATGGCTACACCTTC. The V call is TRBV3-1, the J call TRBJ1-2; D unresolved. Between the trimmed V and J ends, which lost 0 bases and 4 bases, there was a span of 15 bases. Germline CDR1 LGHDT, CDR2 YNNKEL (reference sequence). The CDR3 is 16 amino acids.

V and J are TRBV10-3 and TRBJ2-1, with TRBD1 matching over 7 bases. Germline V gene sequence: CDR1 ENHRY, CDR2 SYGVKD. V trimming: 2 bases; J trimming: 1 base; junction bases outside the gene matches: 2. The CDR3 runs 15 residues. DNA for the CDR3: TGTGCCATCAGTGAGGGGACAGTTTCCTACAATGAGCAGTTCTTC. This encodes CAISEGTVSYNEQFF.

This clonotype has a handful of counts. J is TRBJ2-7 and V is TRBV20-1; the D gene is possibly TRBD2 (6 bases). The CDR3 totals 17 residues. V dropped 1 base and J dropped 1 base, with 20 bases sitting between them. Germline-derived CDR1 and CDR2 are DFQATT and SNEGSKA (reference sequence). The CDR3 protein is CSARGRDRLATSYEQYF. In DNA form, the CDR3 reads TGCAGTGCTAGAGGTCGAGATCGGCTAGCGACTTCCTACGAGCAGTACTTC.

The chain joins TRBV7-2 to TRBJ2-1; D remains ambiguous. Gene TRBJ2-7 matches the end of the DNA better, so the J call may be wrong. Germline V gives CDR1 SGHTA, CDR2 FQGNSA. The CDR3 has 15 residues. This CDR3 is CASSAHWSSYNEQYF. CDR3 coding DNA: TGTGCCAGCAGCGCCCACTGGAGCTCCTACAATGAGCAGTACTTC.